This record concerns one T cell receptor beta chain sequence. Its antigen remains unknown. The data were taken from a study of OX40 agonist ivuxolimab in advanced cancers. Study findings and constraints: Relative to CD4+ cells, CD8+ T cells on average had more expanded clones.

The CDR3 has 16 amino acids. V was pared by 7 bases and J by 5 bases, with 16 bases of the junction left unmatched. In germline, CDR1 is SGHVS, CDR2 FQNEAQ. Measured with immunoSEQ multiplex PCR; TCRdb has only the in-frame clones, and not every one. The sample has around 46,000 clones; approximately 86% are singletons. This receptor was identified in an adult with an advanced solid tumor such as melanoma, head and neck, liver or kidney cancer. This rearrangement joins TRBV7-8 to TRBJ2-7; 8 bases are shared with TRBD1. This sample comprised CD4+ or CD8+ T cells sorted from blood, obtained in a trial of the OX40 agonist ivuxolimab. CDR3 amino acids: CASTDRVGQVGHEQYF. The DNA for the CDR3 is TGTGCCAGCACCGATCGGGTGGGACAGGTTGGTCACGAGCAGTACTTC.